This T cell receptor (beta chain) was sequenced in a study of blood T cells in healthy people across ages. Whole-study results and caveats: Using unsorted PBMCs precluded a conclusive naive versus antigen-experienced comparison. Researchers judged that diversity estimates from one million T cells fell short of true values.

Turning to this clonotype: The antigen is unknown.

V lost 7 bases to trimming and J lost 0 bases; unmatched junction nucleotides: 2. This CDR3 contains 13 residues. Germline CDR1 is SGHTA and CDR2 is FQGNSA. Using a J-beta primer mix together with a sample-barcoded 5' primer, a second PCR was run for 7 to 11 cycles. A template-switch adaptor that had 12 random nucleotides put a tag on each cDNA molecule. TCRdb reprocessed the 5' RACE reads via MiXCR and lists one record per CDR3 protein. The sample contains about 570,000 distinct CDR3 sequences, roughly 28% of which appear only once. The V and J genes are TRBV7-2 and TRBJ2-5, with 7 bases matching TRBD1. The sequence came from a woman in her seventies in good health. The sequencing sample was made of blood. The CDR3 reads CASKDRHQETQYF. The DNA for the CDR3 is TGTGCCAGCAAGGACAGGCACCAAGAGACCCAGTACTTC.